A selection of T cell receptor beta chains follows, all from one sample in a study of monozygotic twins with inflammatory bowel disease. TCRdb re-called the 5' RACE reads and catalogs CDR3 proteins one per entry, DNA excluded. Listed are tens of thousands of distinct CDR3 sequences; 6.5% to 9% falls within the top ten. Specimen: blood. These receptor sequences come from a human donor with ulcerative colitis or Crohn's disease, or a healthy co-twin of an affected twin (not recorded which). Both conserved end residues are part of each CDR3. Fields, in order: V gene, J gene, CDR3 protein.

v_gene: TRBV11-1; j_gene: TRBJ1-3; CDR3aa: CASSPISGTGGPGNTIYF
v_gene: TRBV6-5; j_gene: TRBJ1-1; CDR3aa: CASSYVGLATEAFF
v_gene: TRBV5-1; j_gene: TRBJ2-5; CDR3aa: CASSLDFGFVETQYF
v_gene: TRBV7-2; j_gene: TRBJ2-3; CDR3aa: CASSLGGGTPDTQYF
v_gene: TRBV4-1; j_gene: TRBJ2-1; CDR3aa: CASSRPDSDYNEQFF
v_gene: TRBV11-2; j_gene: TRBJ2-7; CDR3aa: CASSPQQGLGEQYF
v_gene: TRBV7-2; j_gene: TRBJ1-3; CDR3aa: CASSVDRGPGRNTIYF
v_gene: TRBV7-7; j_gene: TRBJ2-3; CDR3aa: CASSLALDRGTQYF
v_gene: TRBV11-2; j_gene: TRBJ2-5; CDR3aa: CASNQGVVGSQETQYF
v_gene: TRBV20-1; j_gene: TRBJ2-1; CDR3aa: CSAPSLYNEQFF